These T cell receptor beta chains were read from a single sample in a study of T cell repertoires in cytomegalovirus infection. MiXCR, run by TCRdb on the reads, gives a single entry per CDR3 protein. The table has 450,000 to 650,000 distinct CDR3 sequences, less than 30% seen once; the top ten hold about 13%. The sequenced sample was PBMCs. The receptors stem from a human donor in good health (CMV status not recorded). Some clones in this sample may be carry-over from other donors' samples. The CDR3 runs from the conserved cysteine through the conserved F or W. D genes are given only for firm matches. Not every row has a clone size; where given, it reads once, few, many or a size class.

>TRBV20-1|TRBJ2-3|few|-
TGCAGTGCCAGGGTTGGGGGGGCTGAAGATACGCAGTATTTT
CSARVGGAEDTQYF
>TRBV27|TRBJ1-5|few|TRBD1
TGTGCCAGCACCTCAACAGGGGGCAATCAGCCCCAGCATTTT
CASTSTGGNQPQHF
>TRBV7-9|TRBJ2-1|-|TRBD1
TGTGCCAGCAGCAAAAACCCGTGGACAGGTCCCTACAATGAGCAGTTCTTC
CASSKNPWTGPYNEQFF
>TRBV7-2|TRBJ2-7|-|TRBD2
TGTGCCAGCAGCTCGACTAGCGGATTCTCCTACGAGCAGTACTTC
CASSSTSGFSYEQYF
>TRBV10-3|TRBJ2-5|few|-
TGTGCCATCAGTGTTTACAACCAGGGTCCCCAAGAGACCCAGTACTTC
CAISVYNQGPQETQYF
>TRBV29-1|TRBJ2-5|-|TRBD2
TGCAGCGTCGACTTCCTAGCGGGAGAGGAGACCCAGTACTTC
CSVDFLAGEETQYF
>TRBV7-8|TRBJ2-1|few|-
TGTGCCAGCAGCCGAGAGAGGGGCGCCTACAATGAGCAGTTCTTC
CASSRERGAYNEQFF
>TRBV28|TRBJ2-3|few|TRBD2
TGTGCCAGCAGCCCCGTTGGGCGGGAGAGCACAGATACGCAGTATTTT
CASSPVGRESTDTQYF
>TRBV7-6|TRBJ1-1|-|TRBD1
TGTGCCAGCAGCTTCGAAGACAGGGCTGAAGCTTTCTTT
CASSFEDRAEAFF
>TRBV7-2|TRBJ2-1|many|-
TGTGCCAGCTCCAAAACGGCGGACTACAATGAGCAGTTCTTC
CASSKTADYNEQFF
>TRBV6-2/TRBV6-3|TRBJ2-2|few|TRBD2
TGTGCCAGCAGTAGACTATTAGGGCGACTAGCCGACACCGGGGAGCTGTTTTTT
CASSRLLGRLADTGELFF
>TRBV15|TRBJ2-3|many|TRBD2
TGTGCCACCAGCAGGGGCGGGACTAGCGGTTCGCGGGATACGCAGTATTTT
CATSRGGTSGSRDTQYF
>TRBV19|TRBJ2-1|few|-
TGTGCCAGTAGTCGTTGGACTGTCGATGAGCAGTTCTTC
CASSRWTVDEQFF
>TRBV11-2|TRBJ2-3|many|-
TGTGCCAGCAGCTTAGCCACTCCAGATACGCAGTATTTT
CASSLATPDTQYF
>TRBV7-2|TRBJ1-5|many|TRBD1
TGTGCCAGCAGCAGACAGGGGCGGCAGCCCCAGCATTTT
CASSRQGRQPQHF
>TRBV14|TRBJ2-1|-|TRBD1
TGTGCCAGCAGCCAGACGACAGGGGGAAATCGAGGGGAGCAGTTCTTC
CASSQTTGGNRGEQFF
>TRBV11-2|TRBJ2-2|-|-
TGTGCCAGCAGCTTAGACCCCACAGGGATCACCGGGGAGCTGTTTTTT
CASSLDPTGITGELFF
>TRBV6-1|TRBJ1-6|many|TRBD1
TGTGCCAGCAGTGAAATGGGACAGGGGTCCCTCCACTTT
CASSEMGQGSLHF
>TRBV11-2|TRBJ1-6|-|-
TGTGCCAGCAGTATCAAGTCACCCCTCCACTTT
CASSIKSPLHF
>TRBV25-1|TRBJ1-1|few|-
TGTGCCAGCAGTGAAGTTGGCGCAGGGGCTGAAGCTTTCTTT
CASSEVGAGAEAFF
>TRBV20-1|TRBJ1-6|few|-
TGCAGTGCTAGAGAAGGGAGCTCCTATAATTCACCCCTCCACTTT
CSAREGSSYNSPLHF
>TRBV20-1|TRBJ2-7|-|TRBD2
TGCAGTGCTAGTCTGCTAGCGGGTTCCTACGAGCAGTACTTC
CSASLLAGSYEQYF
>TRBV7-2|TRBJ1-2|-|TRBD1
TGTGCCAGCAGCACCGGACAGGGCCCCGGCGGCTACACCTTC
CASSTGQGPGGYTF